The 20 T cell receptor beta chains presented below share a single source sample, sequenced in a study of blood T cell repertoires in COVID-19. Produced via immunoSEQ multiplex PCR; TCRdb's table is partial and in-frame only. Here the sample spans 310,000 or so clones, 70% to 90% being singletons. Material for sequencing was PBMCs or T cells enriched from blood (not recorded which). The receptors originated from a woman in her twenties or thirties who had recovered from COVID-19.

CDR3 in amino acids: CASSLAVAGVNTQYF. The CDR3 bases are TGTGCCAGCAGCTTAGCGGTAGCGGGGGTGAATACGCAGTATTTT. The V and J genes are TRBV7-2 and TRBJ2-3, with 9 positions matching TRBD2. Per germline, CDR1 SGHTA and CDR2 FQGNSA. Trimming removed 0 bases from V and 7 bases from J; junction bases left unmatched: 5. CDR3 size: 15 residues.

This chain joins TRBV30 and TRBJ2-7; 15 bases fit TRBD2. The CDR3 loop spans 13 amino acids. From germline, CDR1 is GTSNPN and CDR2 SVGIG (reference sequence). V was pared by 8 bases and J by 5 bases, with 4 bases of the junction left unmatched. CDR3 sequence (DNA): TGTGCCAGGGGACTAGCGGGGGGAAACGAGCAGTACTTC. This sequence encodes CARGLAGGNEQYF.

This chain joins TRBV3-1 (or the pseudogene TRBV3-2) and TRBJ1-2; a weak D match, TRBD1 (5 bases). Germline V CDR1 and CDR2: LGHDT, YNNKEL (reference sequence). The CDR3 sequence is 16 residues long. V was trimmed by 1 base and J by 6 bases, leaving 18 bases between them. The CDR3: CASSQGPAGMRDGYTF. The CDR3 bases are TGTGCCAGCAGCCAAGGGCCGGCAGGGATGAGAGATGGCTACACCTTC.

This clone occurred once. This rearrangement joins TRBV9 to TRBJ2-1; the D gene is possibly TRBD1 (6 bases). The CDR3 is made up of 15 amino acids. V was clipped by 3 bases and J by 4 bases, with 14 bases between them. From germline, CDR1 is SGDLS and CDR2 YYNGEE. The CDR3 nucleotides read TGTGCCAGCAGCGAGGGGGACCGGCAATACAATGAGCAGTTCTTC. Encoded protein: CASSEGDRQYNEQFF.

The chain joins TRBV4-2 to TRBJ2-3; 13 bases map to TRBD2. CDR3 length: 17 residues. Germline CDR1 is LGHNA and CDR2 is YNFKEQ. Trimming removed 1 base from V and 4 bases from J; junction bases left unmatched: 5. DNA for the CDR3: TGTGCCAGCAGCCAAGGGGAGGGACTAGCGGGGTCAGATACGCAGTATTTT. Amino acids: CASSQGEGLAGSDTQYF.

The rearrangement links TRBV10-3 to TRBJ1-6; no definite D call. With 3 bases removed from V and 7 bases from J, the gap between germline ends came to 10 bases. Germline CDR1 ENHRY, CDR2 SYGVKD. The CDR3 consists of 14 residues. CDR3 nucleotide sequence: TGTGCCATCAGTGACTTGGGAGCCAATTCACCCCTCCACTTT. Translation gives CAISDLGANSPLHF.

The chain carries TRBV5-6 and TRBJ2-5, with a weak D call TRBD1 (5 bases). V lost 4 bases and J lost 5, with 15 bases in between. Germline V gives CDR1 SGHDT, CDR2 YYEEEE. The CDR3 is made up of 14 amino acids. As DNA, the CDR3 is TGTGCCAGCAGCCTGCCCCCAGGGCGGGAGACCCAGTACTTC. Protein product: CASSLPPGRETQYF. The full variable domain, with the rest looked up from reference TRBV5-6 and TRBJ2-5, is DAGVTQSPTHLIKTRGQQVTLRCSPKSGHDTVSWYQQALGQGPQFIFQYYEEEERQRGNFPDRFSGHQFPNYSSELNVNALLLGDSALYLCASSLPPGRETQYFGPGTRLLVL.

The genes are TRBV7-9 and TRBJ1-3; 9 bases are shared with TRBD1. The CDR3 is made up of 16 amino acids. CDR1 is SEHNR, CDR2 FQNEAQ, per germline (reference sequence). The ends lost 4 bases at V and 2 bases at J; junction bases unmatched: 6. DNA for the CDR3: TGTGCCAGCAGCTCCGGGACAGGGAGGCCTGGAAACACCATATATTTT. Translated, it gives CASSSGTGRPGNTIYF.

Here the CDR3 DNA reads TGCGCCAGCAGCTCGACAGGGGAGGGCAATCAGCCCCAGCATTTT. This gives the protein CASSSTGEGNQPQHF. The chain has TRBV5-1 and TRBJ1-5; TRBD1 agrees at 8 bases. J was trimmed by 2 bases and V by 3 bases; bases with no gene match: 4. The CDR3 consists of 15 residues. Germline CDR1 reads SGHRS; CDR2 reads YFSETQ.

The chain has TRBV27 and TRBJ2-7, with 10 positions matching TRBD2. This CDR3 has 15 amino acids. J lost 4 bases, V lost 6 bases, and 9 bases had no gene match. The V gene's germline CDR1 is MNHEY and CDR2 SMNVEV (reference sequence). The CDR3 region is CASSSPLAGVYEQYF. For the CDR3, the DNA is TGTGCCAGCAGCTCCCCCCTAGCGGGGGTTTACGAGCAGTACTTC.

The rearrangement links TRBV20-1 to TRBJ1-4, with 7 positions matching TRBD1. The CDR3 has 14 amino acids. From germline, CDR1 is DFQATT and CDR2 SNEGSKA (reference sequence). The V gene end was trimmed by 3 bases and the J gene end by 5 bases; junction bases not matched to a gene: 6. Written as DNA, the CDR3 is TGCAGTGCTAGTCTGGACAGGCGGAATGAAAAACTGTTTTTT. Protein sequence: CSASLDRRNEKLFF.

V usage is TRBV3-1 (or the pseudogene TRBV3-2) and J usage is TRBJ1-1; D uncertain. This CDR3 is 10 amino acids long. The V gene's germline CDR1 is LGHDT and CDR2 YNNKEL (reference sequence). Trimming shortened V by 8 bases and J by 7 bases, and 8 bases separated the two germline ends. CDR3 in amino acids: CASGRDEAFF. The CDR3 bases are TGTGCCAGCGGGCGGGATGAAGCTTTCTTT.

The rearrangement links TRBV4-2 to TRBJ1-2; 8 positions match TRBD1. This CDR3 is built from 14 residues. Germline trimming cut 5 bases from V and 5 bases from J; bases unmatched to any gene: 7. The germline V gene encodes CDR1 LGHNA and CDR2 YNFKEQ. This CDR3 is CASSEQGGAYGYTF. The CDR3 DNA is TGTGCCAGCAGCGAACAGGGGGGGGCGTATGGCTACACCTTC.

The gene calls are TRBV11-2 and TRBJ1-6, with D tentatively TRBD1 (5 bases). Between the trimmed V and J ends, which lost 6 bases and 7 bases, there was a span of 19 bases. Germline values: CDR1 SGHAT, CDR2 FQNNGV. The CDR3 is 16 residues long. Here the CDR3 DNA reads TGTGCCAGCAGTGCGGAAGCTTGGCAGGGCAATTCACCCCTCCACTTT. Translated: CASSAEAWQGNSPLHF.

Here the CDR3 DNA reads TGTGCCAGCAGCATTAAGCGGGCGAACACTGAAGCTTTCTTT. It translates to CASSIKRANTEAFF. The chain recombines TRBV7-8 with TRBJ1-1; the D is unclear. The V end lost 5 bases, the J end lost 1 base, and 11 bases lay between the germline ends. Germline-derived CDR1 and CDR2 are SGHVS and FQNEAQ. The CDR3 extends over 14 amino acids. Based on the CDR3 plus reference TRBV7-8 and TRBJ1-1, the full variable domain is GAGVSQSPRYKVAKRGQDVALRCDPISGHVSLFWYQQALGQGPEFLTYFQNEAQLDKSGLPSDRFFAERPEGSVSTLKIQRTQQEDSAVYLCASSIKRANTEAFFGQGTRLTVV.

This clone is a singleton in its sample. The chain recombines TRBV27 with TRBJ1-4, with 8 bases matching TRBD1. V lost 5 bases and J lost 3; bases outside the gene matches: 11. Germline CDR1 is MNHEY and CDR2 is SMNVEV (reference sequence). The CDR3 sequence is 17 residues long. CDR3 residues: CASSPWQGAMANEKLFF. The CDR3 nucleotides read TGTGCCAGCAGTCCTTGGCAGGGGGCTATGGCTAATGAAAAACTGTTTTTT.

The V and J genes are TRBV12-3 or TRBV12-4 and TRBJ1-6; maybe TRBD1 (6 bases). The CDR3 covers 13 residues. V dropped 3 bases and J dropped 11 bases, with 11 bases sitting between them. In nucleotides, the CDR3 is TGTGCCAGCAGTTTTCAGGGGCAGGCACCCCTCCACTTT. Protein product: CASSFQGQAPLHF.

The V and J genes are TRBV7-9 and TRBJ1-2; possible D gene TRBD1, 5 bases. CDR3 length equals 13 residues. The V gene's germline CDR1 is SEHNR and CDR2 FQNEAQ (reference sequence). V was clipped by 0 bases and J by 4 bases, with 6 bases between them. This CDR3 reads CASSLAGAYGYTF. The CDR3 DNA sequence: TGTGCCAGCAGCTTAGCAGGGGCCTATGGCTACACCTTC. Full variable domain (outside the CDR3, taken from reference TRBV7-9 and TRBJ1-2): DTGVSQNPRHKITKRGQNVTFRCDPISEHNRLYWYRQTLGQGPEFLTYFQNEAQLEKSRLLSDRFSAERPKGSFSTLEIQRTEQGDSAMYLCASSLAGAYGYTFGSGTRLTVV.

The gene calls are TRBV19 and TRBJ1-6; tentatively, D is TRBD1 (6 bases). CDR3 length equals 13 residues. Germline V gene data show CDR1 as LNHDA and CDR2 as SQIVND (reference sequence). In nucleotides, the CDR3 is TGTGACCCAAGGCGGACAGATAATTCACCCCTCCACTTT. This gives the protein CDPRRTDNSPLHF.

This rearrangement joins TRBV5-1 to TRBJ1-4, with D perhaps TRBD1 (5 bases). Germline lookup yields CDR1 SGHRS and CDR2 YFSETQ. This CDR3 is 16 amino acids long. V was clipped by 0 bases and J by 6 bases, with 15 bases between them. CDR3 amino acids: CASSLVLQGSDEKLFF. In DNA form, the CDR3 reads TGCGCCAGCAGCTTGGTACTTCAGGGTTCCGATGAAAAACTGTTTTTT.